This T cell receptor (beta chain) was captured by sequencing in a study of Graves' ophthalmopathy and Graves' hyperthyroidism. Findings and caveats of the study: Sensitivity of 87.88% and specificity of less than 82% were achieved when a 13-signature model separated ophthalmopathy from stable hyperthyroidism. The model predicted progression of ophthalmopathy with a sensitivity of 60% to 71%, and its specificity was 72% to 80%.

On this clonotype: What it binds is unknown.

Other autoimmune diseases, uncontrolled infections, pregnancy or lactation led to the exclusion of patients. Thyroid ultrasound, orbital computed tomography, TRAb, serum thyroxine and clinical symptoms formed the basis of diagnosis. CDR3 regions of TCR beta were amplified from RNA transcripts. The first-round RT-PCR employed HTBI primers together with the Qiagen OneStep RT-PCR kit. A multiplex PCR was then performed as the second round. TCRdb processed the multiplex PCR reads anew with MiXCR; each CDR3 protein has one entry. The repertoire includes approximately 210,000 distinct CDR3 sequences, 20% to 25% of them detected once, and roughly 45% sits in the top ten. The TCR originated in a woman between 50 and 59 years old with Graves' ophthalmopathy. The sequenced sample consisted of peripheral blood.

The CDR3 nucleotides read TGTGCCAGCAGATCGGGAAGCCAGCCCCAGCATTTT. Its protein product is CASRSGSQPQHF. This chain joins TRBV6-4 and TRBJ1-5; D not certain. This CDR3 region has 12 residues. Germline V gives CDR1 MRHNA, CDR2 SNTAGT. Deletions cut 6 bases from V and 7 bases from J, with 10 bases between.